This T cell receptor (beta chain) appears in the sequencing data of a study of Graves' ophthalmopathy and Graves' hyperthyroidism. About the research overall: Peripheral blood (taken before any treatment) was collected at initial diagnosis. Study-level points and caveats: Most expanded clonotypes in thyroid above 0.001 frequency also showed up in blood.

PBMCs were isolated from a roughly 10 ml sample of fresh peripheral blood. This clonotype has a count of ten or more. What it recognizes is unknown. Amplification from RNA transcripts yielded the TCR beta CDR3 regions. HTBI primers were employed in first-round RT-PCR, then a second-round multiplex PCR followed. In TCRdb, the multiplex PCR reads were re-called with MiXCR into one record per CDR3 protein. The sample lists roughly 400,000 distinct CDR3 sequences, roughly 17% occurring once. The V and J ends lost 3 bases and 1 base respectively, with 12 bases between them. This CDR3 spans 15 amino acids. Germline V lookup: CDR1 SGHTA, CDR2 FQGNSA.

The clonotype comes from an adult woman with stable Graves' hyperthyroidism. This chain joins TRBV7-2 and TRBJ2-5, with a weak D call TRBD2 (5 bases). Sequenced material: peripheral blood. In nucleotides, the CDR3 is TGTGCCAGCAGCTTGGGCTACGCGGGCCAAGAGACCCAGTACTTC. Translation gives CASSLGYAGQETQYF.